One and the same sample provided the 10 T cell receptor beta chains below, sequenced in a study of cytomegalovirus exposure and HLA in healthy donors. With 60 Vbeta and 13 Jbeta primers, the PCR was carried out. The method was immunoSEQ multiplex PCR; TCRdb's version includes in-frame clones alone and lacks a portion of them. The table has more than 95,000 clones, approximately 9.4% seen once. Sequenced material: PBMCs. The receptor source for this set is a man in his thirties or forties in good health and CMV-seronegative.

Only a few counts were recorded for this clone. The rearrangement joins TRBV12-5 to TRBJ1-6; no definite D call. The germline V gene encodes CDR1 LGHNT and CDR2 FRNRAP. Deletions cut 3 bases from V and 9 bases from J, with 21 bases between. CDR3 length: 17 amino acids. CDR3 amino acids: CASGLILGRSGSSPLHF. The DNA for the CDR3 is TGTGCTAGTGGTTTAATACTAGGGAGAAGTGGAAGTTCACCCCTCCACTTT.

The gene calls are TRBV19 and TRBJ2-5, with D perhaps matching TRBD1 (5 bases). This CDR3 region has 13 residues. Trimming removed 6 bases at V and 2 bases at J, with 10 bases between. The germline V gene has CDR1 LNHDA and CDR2 SQIVND (reference sequence). In DNA, the CDR3 is TGTGCCAGTAGCTGGGGCAGGCAAGAGACCCAGTACTTC. Translating gives CASSWGRQETQYF. The variable domain in full, with the rest retrieved from reference TRBV19 and TRBJ2-5, is DGGITQSPKYLFRKEGQNVTLSCEQNLNHDAMYWYRQDPGQGLRLIYYSQIVNDFQKGDIAEGYSVSREKKESFPLTVTSAQKNPTAFYLCASSWGRQETQYFGPGTRLLVL.

This clone has just a few counts. The chain uses TRBV5-1 and TRBJ2-7; 9 bases line up with TRBD1. This CDR3 contains 14 residues. V trimming: 4 bases; J trimming: 4 bases; junction bases outside the gene matches: 6. Germline values: CDR1 SGHRS, CDR2 YFSETQ. The CDR3 DNA reads TGCGCCAGCAGCGAGGGACAGGGTGGGTACGAGCAGTACTTC. The encoded protein is CASSEGQGGYEQYF.

In its sample, this clone was seen a few times. V is TRBV15 and J is TRBJ2-7; TRBD1 aligns across 7 bases. This CDR3 has 16 residues. Trimming cost V 1 base and J 1 base; bases outside gene matches: 7. Germline V gene data show CDR1 as LNHNV and CDR2 as YYDKDF (reference sequence). The CDR3 sequence: CATSRGHSGQSYEQYF. The CDR3 nucleotides are TGTGCCACCAGCAGAGGCCATTCGGGACAGTCCTACGAGCAGTACTTC.

The CDR3 region is CASRARTEKKETQYF. CDR3 bases: TGTGCCAGCAGAGCTCGGACAGAAAAAAAAGAGACCCAGTACTTC. The V and J genes are TRBV7-6 and TRBJ2-5; possibly TRBD1 for D (6 bases). The CDR3 is made up of 15 amino acids. Trimming removed 6 bases at V and 3 bases at J, with 17 bases between. Germline values: CDR1 SGHVS, CDR2 FNYEAQ.

This clone has only a few counts. This chain links TRBV2 with TRBJ1-5, with D hard to call. Germline V gene sequence: CDR1 SNHLY, CDR2 FYNNEI. The V end lost 3 bases, the J end lost 3 bases, and 9 bases lay between the germline ends. The length of the CDR3 is 14 residues. The CDR3 is CASSENSDNQPQHF. The CDR3 nucleotides read TGTGCCAGCAGTGAGAACAGTGACAATCAGCCCCAGCATTTT.

This clone has a handful of counts. This sequence joins TRBV6-1 and TRBJ1-3, with 7 bases identical to TRBD1. CDR1 is MNHNS, CDR2 SASEGT, per germline. The CDR3 has 15 residues. V lost 7 bases and J lost 6; bases outside the gene matches: 12. The CDR3 reads CASTLHTGDENTIYF. The CDR3, as DNA: TGTGCCAGCACCTTACATACAGGGGACGAAAACACCATATATTTT.

The chain links TRBV5-4 to TRBJ1-1, with D unresolved. The germline V and J ends were trimmed by 0 bases and 5 bases, with 11 bases remaining between them. The CDR3 sequence is 14 residues long. Germline loops: CDR1 SGHNT, CDR2 YYREEE (reference sequence). The CDR3: CASSLAPGWTEAFF. In DNA form, the CDR3 reads TGTGCCAGCAGCTTGGCCCCGGGATGGACTGAAGCTTTCTTT.

The rearrangement joins TRBV27 to TRBJ2-7; 12 bases match TRBD1. CDR1 is MNHEY, CDR2 SMNVEV, per germline (reference sequence). With V trimmed by 8 bases and J by 3 bases, 17 bases remained unmatched. The CDR3 sequence is 18 residues long. CDR3 in amino acids: CASARRAPGTGGYYEQYF. The CDR3 DNA sequence: TGTGCCAGCGCCCGGAGAGCCCCCGGGACAGGGGGCTACTACGAGCAGTACTTC.

The table lists this clone with a few counts. The V gene is TRBV7-6, the J gene TRBJ2-7; possibly TRBD2 for D (5 bases). The V end was cut by 5 bases, the J end by 0 bases, with 14 bases between. Germline values: CDR1 SGHVS, CDR2 FNYEAQ. CDR3 size: 15 residues. The CDR3 sequence: CASSTREGSSYEQYF. The DNA of the CDR3 is TGTGCCAGCAGCACGCGTGAGGGCAGCTCCTACGAGCAGTACTTC.